These 27 T cell receptor beta chains originate from one sample sequenced in a study of blood T cell repertoires in COVID-19. Assay used: immunoSEQ multiplex PCR; TCRdb lists only in-frame clones, some missing. The sample has 55,000 to 75,000 clones, approximately 84% seen once. Sample: peripheral blood. Receptors originate from a man at least 80 years old with COVID-19, enrolled during active disease.

The chain uses TRBV7-2 and TRBJ1-5; D is perhaps TRBD1 (5 bases). Looked up from germline, CDR1 is SGHTA and CDR2 is FQGNSA. Trimming removed 1 base from V and 6 bases from J, with 13 bases in between. This CDR3 region has 15 residues. CDR3 sequence reads: CASSLDLAGLQPQHF. Here the CDR3 DNA reads TGTGCCAGCAGCTTAGATCTGGCAGGGCTTCAGCCCCAGCATTTT.

There are a few counts of this clone. The chain employs TRBV5-1 and TRBJ1-4, with a possible D match to TRBD1 (5 bases). V was pared by 5 bases and J by 7 bases, with 9 bases between. The germline V gene has CDR1 SGHRS and CDR2 YFSETQ. The CDR3 runs to 12 residues. CDR3 sequence reads: CASSVGGEKLFF. CDR3 in DNA: TGCGCCAGCAGTGTCGGGGGTGAAAAACTGTTTTTT.

This clone was observed a few times. The CDR3 DNA is TGTGCCAGCAGTGGGACAGGGGAAGCCACTGAAGCTTTCTTT. It encodes CASSGTGEATEAFF. The gene calls are TRBV2 and TRBJ1-1, with 9 bases aligning to TRBD1. The CDR3 covers 14 residues. V was pared by 4 bases and J by 4 bases, with 4 bases of the junction left unmatched. CDR1 and CDR2 (germline): SNHLY, FYNNEI.

The rearrangement links TRBV7-9 to TRBJ1-3; no clear D gene. The CDR3 length is 15 residues. V was shortened by 2 bases and J by 0 bases, with 8 bases between the two germline ends. Per germline, CDR1 SEHNR and CDR2 FQNEAQ (reference sequence). The CDR3 is CASSLPGNSGNTIYF. Here the CDR3 DNA reads TGTGCCAGCAGCTTACCGGGGAACTCTGGAAACACCATATATTTT.

This chain connects TRBV10-3 to TRBJ2-6; a possible D gene is TRBD1 (6 bases). Germline CDR1 reads ENHRY; CDR2 reads SYGVKD. Deletions cut 7 bases from V and 0 bases from J, with 16 bases between. This CDR3 comprises 17 residues. The CDR3 protein is CAITPDSAISGANVLTF. CDR3 sequence (DNA): TGTGCCATCACCCCGGACAGCGCCATCTCTGGGGCCAACGTCCTGACTTTC.

V usage is TRBV5-4 and J usage is TRBJ2-2; 7 bases align to TRBD1. The CDR3 sequence is 14 residues long. The V gene's germline CDR1 is SGHNT and CDR2 YYREEE (reference sequence). J was trimmed by 4 bases and V by 5 bases; bases with no gene match: 5. CDR3 region: CASSRDSATGELFF. CDR3 coding DNA: TGTGCCAGCAGTAGGGACAGCGCCACCGGGGAGCTGTTTTTT.

V usage is TRBV7-2 and J usage is TRBJ2-5; TRBD1 aligns across 7 bases. CDR1 and CDR2 (germline): SGHTA, FQGNSA. Trimming took 3 bases from V and 5 from J; bases not matched to a gene: 12. The length of the CDR3 is 16 residues. This CDR3 reads CASSLGLTGSMETQYF. The CDR3 DNA sequence: TGTGCCAGCAGCTTGGGTTTGACAGGGTCCATGGAGACCCAGTACTTC.

The chain couples TRBV5-5 to TRBJ1-5, with D possibly matching TRBD1 (6 bases). CDR3 size: 16 residues. The V and J ends lost 3 bases and 5 bases respectively, with 18 bases between them. Germline assignment: CDR1 SGHKS and CDR2 YYEKEE (reference sequence). The CDR3 DNA sequence: TGTGCCAGCAGCTGGCCGTCGCAGGGGCCCGATCAGCCCCAGCATTTT. It yields the protein CASSWPSQGPDQPQHF.

The V call is TRBV6-2 or TRBV6-3, the J call TRBJ1-2; no reliable D call. The V gene lost 2 bases and the J gene lost 6 bases, with 10 bases spanning the gap. Looked up from germline, CDR1 is MNHEY and CDR2 is SVGEGT. The CDR3 has 13 residues. The CDR3 is CASSYAGSNGYTF. CDR3 in DNA: TGTGCCAGCAGTTACGCGGGGTCTAATGGCTACACCTTC.

The chain joins TRBV5-1 to TRBJ2-7, with TRBD2 matching 8 bases. CDR1 and CDR2 (germline): SGHRS, YFSETQ. J gave up 5 bases and V 5 bases, and 6 bases lay outside the gene matches. CDR3 length: 13 residues. CDR3 protein: CASSGPGGHEQYF. CDR3 sequence (DNA): TGCGCCAGCAGTGGACCGGGGGGGCACGAGCAGTACTTC. Full variable domain (missing parts from reference TRBV5-1 and TRBJ2-7): KAGVTQTPRYLIKTRGQQVTLSCSPISGHRSVSWYQQTPGQGLQFLFEYFSETQRNKGNFPGRFSGRQFSNSRSEMNVSTLELGDSALYLCASSGPGGHEQYFGPGTRLTVT.

The CDR3 DNA reads TGTGCCAGCGGAGGGACTAATGAAAAACTGTTTTTT. This encodes CASGGTNEKLFF. The chain combines TRBV3-1 (or the pseudogene TRBV3-2) with TRBJ1-4; D gene unclear. The V end was cut by 8 bases, the J end by 2 bases, with 6 bases between. This CDR3 comprises 12 residues. Germline values: CDR1 LGHDT, CDR2 YNNKEL (reference sequence).

The genes are TRBV3-1 (or the pseudogene TRBV3-2) and TRBJ1-6; no clear D. Trimming took off 4 bases at V and 2 bases at J, with 9 bases between the two ends. The germline CDR1 and CDR2 sequences are LGHDT and YNNKEL (reference sequence). The CDR3 totals 15 residues. This CDR3 reads CASSPQVAYNSPLHF. The CDR3 DNA reads as TGTGCCAGCAGCCCCCAGGTGGCCTATAATTCACCCCTCCACTTT.

J is TRBJ1-2 and V is TRBV18, with D possibly being TRBD1 (5 bases). The V gene's germline CDR1 is KGHSH and CDR2 LQKENI. V was pared by 1 base and J by 3 bases, with 9 bases between. The CDR3 sequence is 14 residues long. The CDR3 reads CASSPLQADYGYTF. The CDR3 DNA reads TGTGCCAGCTCACCACTACAGGCGGACTATGGCTACACCTTC.

This clone was counted only a few times. The V call is TRBV7-2, the J call TRBJ2-5, with 12 bases aligning to TRBD2. Germline V gene lookup returns CDR1 SGHTA and CDR2 FQGNSA. V was pared by 3 bases and J by 4 bases, with 3 bases of the junction left unmatched. This CDR3 has 15 amino acids. CDR3 bases: TGTGCCAGCAGCTTGACTAGCGGGAGACCAGAGACCCAGTACTTC. The encoded protein is CASSLTSGRPETQYF.

The chain employs TRBV18 and TRBJ1-3; no clear D gene. With 1 base removed from V and 4 bases from J, the gap between germline ends came to 11 bases. From germline, CDR1 is KGHSH and CDR2 LQKENI. The CDR3 has 15 residues. CDR3 in DNA: TGTGCCAGCTCACCACGGCCGGGGATAGGAAACACCATATATTTT. It translates to CASSPRPGIGNTIYF.

This clone came up once. The chain employs TRBV19 and TRBJ1-4; 7 positions agree with TRBD1. Germline assignment: CDR1 LNHDA and CDR2 SQIVND (reference sequence). Trimming removed 5 bases from V and 7 bases from J; junction bases left unmatched: 10. The CDR3 extends over 15 amino acids. The chain's CDR3 is CASSPYRGRGEKLFF. CDR3 in DNA: TGTGCCAGTAGTCCGTACAGGGGAAGGGGTGAAAAACTGTTTTTT.

This chain uses TRBV28 with TRBJ1-1, with 7 positions matching TRBD1. Losses at the gene ends were 5 bases for V and 5 bases for J; bases not matched to a gene: 8. Germline CDR1 is MDHEN and CDR2 is SYDVKM. This CDR3 region has 14 residues. The chain's CDR3 is CASSPPSGGTEAFF. The CDR3 coding sequence is TGTGCCAGCAGTCCACCCTCAGGGGGAACTGAAGCTTTCTTT.

The chain combines TRBV4-1 with TRBJ1-5, with 7 bases identical to TRBD1. J was trimmed by 6 bases and V by 0 bases; bases with no gene match: 8. Germline V gene lookup returns CDR1 MGHRA and CDR2 YSYEKL. The CDR3 contains 16 residues. The CDR3 reads CASSQDSTGVGQPQHF. The CDR3 nucleotides read TGCGCCAGCAGCCAAGATAGTACAGGGGTGGGTCAGCCCCAGCATTTT.

The chain is built from TRBV11-1 and TRBJ1-2; D not resolved. Germline assignment: CDR1 SGHAT and CDR2 FQDESV (reference sequence). This CDR3 region has 13 residues. V was pared by 5 bases and J by 4 bases, with 11 bases between. In DNA form, the CDR3 reads TGTGCCAGCAGCCCCGAAGACTTCTATGGCTACACCTTC. Protein: CASSPEDFYGYTF.

The V gene is TRBV12-2, the J gene TRBJ2-1; whether TRBD1, the table's D call, matches the DNA was not checked. TRBV12-2 is termed a pseudogene. The CDR3 spans 14 residues. The CDR3 here is CASRPQPSYNEQFF. The CDR3 DNA reads TGTGCAAGTCGCCCACAGCCCTCCTACAATGAGCAGTTCTTC.

This clone was counted once. The CDR3 region has the DNA TGTGCCAGCAGTCCCCTCAGGAACAACATGAACACTGAAGCTTTCTTT. Its translation is CASSPLRNNMNTEAFF. The chain uses TRBV28 and TRBJ1-1; no definite D call. Germline values: CDR1 MDHEN, CDR2 SYDVKM. The CDR3 runs to 16 residues. V was pared by 5 bases and J by 0 bases, with 16 bases between.

The rearrangement joins TRBV18 to TRBJ1-6, with 7 bases identical to TRBD1. Per the germline V gene, CDR1 is KGHSH and CDR2 is LQKENI. With V trimmed by 3 bases and J by 5 bases, 1 base remained unmatched. The CDR3 loop spans 14 amino acids. The CDR3 sequence: CASSPGTDNSPLHF. CDR3 coding DNA: TGTGCCAGCTCACCCGGGACAGATAATTCACCCCTCCACTTT.

The chain joins TRBV12-3 or TRBV12-4 to TRBJ1-6; unclear D gene. The CDR3 contains 13 residues. V was trimmed by 6 bases and J by 7 bases, leaving 10 bases between them. CDR3 amino acids: CASRQTANSPLHF. The CDR3 DNA follows: TGTGCCAGCAGACAAACAGCCAATTCACCCCTCCACTTT.

The rearrangement links TRBV6-5 to TRBJ1-2, with TRBD1 identical over 10 bases. The CDR3 loop spans 14 amino acids. Per the germline V gene, CDR1 is MNHEY and CDR2 is SVGAGI. V was pared by 6 bases and J by 0 bases, with 1 base of the junction left unmatched. CDR3 nucleotides: TGTGCCAGCAGGACAGGGGGCTCTAACTATGGCTACACCTTC. Residues: CASRTGGSNYGYTF.

This clone was observed a handful of times. The J gene is TRBJ1-3, the V gene TRBV28; D unresolved. This CDR3 is built from 14 residues. CDR1 is MDHEN, CDR2 SYDVKM, per germline. V shed 6 bases and J shed 9 bases, with 18 bases lying between them. This CDR3 is CASSSPGYRGTIYF. The CDR3, as DNA: TGTGCCAGCAGCTCACCGGGATACCGAGGCACCATATATTTT.

This chain connects TRBV30 to TRBJ1-1; D may be TRBD1 (6 bases). Germline V gives CDR1 GTSNPN, CDR2 SVGIG (reference sequence). Deletions cut 2 bases from V and 4 bases from J, with 11 bases between. The CDR3 runs 13 residues. The CDR3 nucleotides read TGTGCCTGGAGTCGCAGGGGATCCACTGAAGCTTTCTTT. This encodes CAWSRRGSTEAFF.

The J gene is TRBJ2-2, the V gene TRBV5-8, with D maybe TRBD2 (6 bases). Between the trimmed V and J ends, which lost 4 bases and 6 bases, there was a span of 16 bases. The CDR3 loop spans 15 amino acids. Germline values: CDR1 SGHTS, CDR2 YDEGEE. CDR3: CASSMTRASAGELFF. The CDR3 DNA follows: TGTGCCAGCAGCATGACTAGGGCATCCGCCGGGGAGCTGTTTTTT.